Each of the 8 T cell receptor beta chains below was sequenced from the same sample in a study of T cells in localized non-small cell lung cancer. The table came from immunoSEQ multiplex PCR; TCRdb's copy has only in-frame clones and leaves some out. The data show about 34,000 clones, with roughly 90% seen just once and less than 5% held by the top ten. The sample in question was peripheral blood, obtained before any cancer treatment. These receptor sequences come from a woman between 40 and 69 years old with stage I lung adenocarcinoma.

The V gene is TRBV5-6, the J gene TRBJ2-1, with D possibly called TRBD1 or TRBD2 (6 bases each). The CDR3 runs to 15 residues. In germline, CDR1 is SGHDT, CDR2 YYEEEE. V lost 1 base to trimming and J lost 4 bases, with 12 bases between them. CDR3 region: CASSLLSGAYNEQFF. The DNA of the CDR3 is TGTGCCAGCAGCTTGTTGTCGGGGGCGTACAATGAGCAGTTCTTC.

The chain recombines TRBV4-3 with TRBJ2-1, with a weak D call TRBD1 (6 bases). Germline assignment: CDR1 LGHNA and CDR2 YSLEER. The CDR3 covers 16 residues. Trimming removed 0 bases at V and 4 bases at J, with 13 bases between. This CDR3 reads CASSQDRSGVYNEQFF. The CDR3 region has the DNA TGCGCCAGCAGCCAAGATAGGTCAGGGGTATACAATGAGCAGTTCTTC.

The chain employs TRBV9 and TRBJ2-7; no clear D gene. Trimming cost V 0 bases and J 5 bases, with 21 bases left between them. This CDR3 is built from 17 residues. Germline values: CDR1 SGDLS, CDR2 YYNGEE. The CDR3 nucleotides are TGTGCCAGCAGCGTAGGCCCGGGTCTCAACGTTCGGAACGAGCAGTACTTC. Translation gives CASSVGPGLNVRNEQYF.

In this sample, this clone turned up once. The V call is TRBV11-3, the J call TRBJ1-1; D may be TRBD1 (5 bases). This CDR3 spans 16 amino acids. Germline V gene lookup returns CDR1 SGHNT and CDR2 YENEEA. Deletions cut 1 base from V and 1 base from J, with 13 bases between. CDR3 sequence (DNA): TGTGCCAGCAGCTTAGGAAGGGGCCGCGGGAACACTGAAGCTTTCTTT. The encoded protein is CASSLGRGRGNTEAFF.

The chain uses TRBV6-1 and TRBJ2-7, with 7 bases lining up with TRBD1. The J segment lost 4 bases and the V segment lost 6 bases, leaving 12 bases of the junction unmatched. CDR1 and CDR2 from the germline V gene are MNHNS and SASEGT. The CDR3 has 15 residues. Here the CDR3 reads CASRETGRPVYEQYF. CDR3 DNA sequence: TGTGCCAGCAGAGAGACAGGGCGCCCCGTTTACGAGCAGTACTTC.

The rearrangement joins TRBV30 to TRBJ2-7; TRBD2 matches 14 bases. Germline CDR1 GTSNPN, CDR2 SVGIG (reference sequence). There are 14 residues in the CDR3. V lost 4 bases to trimming and J lost 3 bases; unmatched junction nucleotides: 2. CDR3 DNA: TGTGCCTGGAAAGGACTAGCGGGAGGCTACGAGCAGTACTTC. This translates into CAWKGLAGGYEQYF.

This rearrangement joins TRBV2 to TRBJ2-3, with D perhaps matching TRBD2 (6 bases). Germline V gives CDR1 SNHLY, CDR2 FYNNEI. CDR3 size: 15 residues. V gave up 4 bases and J gave up 0 bases, with 11 bases separating them. The CDR3 here is CASSAGTHSTDTQYF. Here the CDR3 DNA reads TGTGCCAGCAGTGCCGGGACTCATAGCACAGATACGCAGTATTTT. Full variable domain (missing parts from reference TRBV2 and TRBJ2-3): EPEVTQTPSHQVTQMGQEVILRCVPISNHLYFYWYRQILGQKVEFLVSFYNNEISEKSEIFDDQFSVERPDGSNFTLKIRSTKLEDSAMYFCASSAGTHSTDTQYFGPGTRLTVL.

The gene calls are TRBV10-3 and TRBJ1-1; unclear D gene. CDR1 is ENHRY and CDR2 is SYGVKD in the germline V gene. Trimming removed 3 bases at V and 1 base at J, with 6 bases between. This CDR3 has 13 residues. CDR3 residues: CAISEITNTEAFF. In DNA form, the CDR3 reads TGTGCCATCAGTGAAATCACGAACACTGAAGCTTTCTTT.